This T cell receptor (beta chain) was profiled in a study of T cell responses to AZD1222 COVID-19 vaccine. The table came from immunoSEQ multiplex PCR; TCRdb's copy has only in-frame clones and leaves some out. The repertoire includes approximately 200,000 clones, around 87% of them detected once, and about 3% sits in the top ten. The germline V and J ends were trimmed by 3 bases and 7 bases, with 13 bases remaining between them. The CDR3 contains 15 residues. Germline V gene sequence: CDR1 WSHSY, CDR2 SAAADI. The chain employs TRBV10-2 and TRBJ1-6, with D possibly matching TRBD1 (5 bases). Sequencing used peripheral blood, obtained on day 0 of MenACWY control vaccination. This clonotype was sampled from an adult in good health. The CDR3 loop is CASSDSGAANSPLHF. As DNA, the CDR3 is TGCGCCAGCAGTGATTCTGGGGCAGCCAATTCACCCCTCCACTTT.